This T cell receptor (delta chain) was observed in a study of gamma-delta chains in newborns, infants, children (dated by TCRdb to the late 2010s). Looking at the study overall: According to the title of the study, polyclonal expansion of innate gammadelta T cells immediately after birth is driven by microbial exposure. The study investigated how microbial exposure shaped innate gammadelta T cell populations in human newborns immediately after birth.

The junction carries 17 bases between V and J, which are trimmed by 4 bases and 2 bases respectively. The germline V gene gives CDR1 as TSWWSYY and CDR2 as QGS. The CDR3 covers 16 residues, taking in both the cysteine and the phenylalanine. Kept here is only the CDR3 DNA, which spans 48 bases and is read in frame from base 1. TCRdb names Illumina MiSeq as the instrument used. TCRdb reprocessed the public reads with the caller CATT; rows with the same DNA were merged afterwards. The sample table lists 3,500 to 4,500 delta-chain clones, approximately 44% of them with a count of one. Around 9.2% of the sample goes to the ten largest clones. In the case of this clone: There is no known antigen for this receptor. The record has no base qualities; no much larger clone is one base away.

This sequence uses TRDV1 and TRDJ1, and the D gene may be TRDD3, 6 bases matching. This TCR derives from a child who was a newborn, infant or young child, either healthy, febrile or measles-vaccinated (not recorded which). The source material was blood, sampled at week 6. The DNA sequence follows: TGTGCTCTTGGGGGTCAATGGGGGCCTTTTACCGATAAACTCATCTTT. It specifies CALGGQWGPFTDKLIF.